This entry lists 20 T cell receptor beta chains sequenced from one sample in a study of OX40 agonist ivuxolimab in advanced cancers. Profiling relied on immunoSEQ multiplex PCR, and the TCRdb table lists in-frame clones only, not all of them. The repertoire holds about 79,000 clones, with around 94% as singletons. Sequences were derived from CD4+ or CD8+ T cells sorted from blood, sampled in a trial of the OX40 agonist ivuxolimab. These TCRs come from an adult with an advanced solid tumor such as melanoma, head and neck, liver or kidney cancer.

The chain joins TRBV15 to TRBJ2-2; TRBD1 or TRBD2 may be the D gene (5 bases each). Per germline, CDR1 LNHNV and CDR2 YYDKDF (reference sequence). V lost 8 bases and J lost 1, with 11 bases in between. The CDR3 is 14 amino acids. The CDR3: CATAGTGNTGELFF. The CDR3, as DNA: TGTGCCACCGCAGGGACGGGGAACACCGGGGAGCTGTTTTTT.

CDR3 in DNA: TGTGCCAGCACCATCGCGGGGGTGGCCACAGATACGCAGTATTTT. It codes for CASTIAGVATDTQYF. The chain joins TRBV7-8 to TRBJ2-3; 7 bases align to TRBD2. V gave up 7 bases and J gave up 2 bases; unmatched junction bases: 9. CDR1 and CDR2 (germline): SGHVS, FQNEAQ. The CDR3 has 15 residues.

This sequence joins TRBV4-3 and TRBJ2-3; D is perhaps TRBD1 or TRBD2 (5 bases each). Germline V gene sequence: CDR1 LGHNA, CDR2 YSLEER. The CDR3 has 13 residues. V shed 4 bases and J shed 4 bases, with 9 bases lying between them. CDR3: CASSPLGADTQYF. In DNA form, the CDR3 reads TGCGCCAGCAGCCCCCTGGGGGCAGATACGCAGTATTTT.

The chain's CDR3 is CASSFRQGYEQYF. The CDR3 coding sequence is TGTGCCAGCAGTTTTCGACAGGGCTACGAGCAGTACTTC. This rearrangement joins TRBV28 to TRBJ2-7; 7 bases align to TRBD1. The V and J ends lost 3 bases and 3 bases, in that order; junction bases with no gene match: 2. This CDR3 comprises 13 residues. Germline V lookup: CDR1 MDHEN, CDR2 SYDVKM.

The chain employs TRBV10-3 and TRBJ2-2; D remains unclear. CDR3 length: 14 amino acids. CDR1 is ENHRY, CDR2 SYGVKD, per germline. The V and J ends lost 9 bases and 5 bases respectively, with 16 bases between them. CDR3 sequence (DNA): TGTGCCATAGGATCCCTGGGTGAGACCGGGGAGCTGTTTTTT. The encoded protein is CAIGSLGETGELFF.

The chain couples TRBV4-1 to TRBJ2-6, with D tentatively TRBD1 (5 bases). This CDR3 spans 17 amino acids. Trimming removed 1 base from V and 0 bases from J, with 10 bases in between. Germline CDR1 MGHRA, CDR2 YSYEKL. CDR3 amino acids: CASSQGQPVSGANVLTF. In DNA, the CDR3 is TGCGCCAGCAGCCAAGGACAGCCGGTCTCTGGGGCCAACGTCCTGACTTTC.

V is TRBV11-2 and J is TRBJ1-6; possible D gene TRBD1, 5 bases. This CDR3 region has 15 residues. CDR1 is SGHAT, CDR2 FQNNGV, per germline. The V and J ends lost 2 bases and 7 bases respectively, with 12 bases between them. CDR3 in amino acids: CASSLIGGANSPLHF. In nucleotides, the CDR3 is TGTGCCAGCAGCTTAATCGGCGGGGCAAATTCACCCCTCCACTTT.

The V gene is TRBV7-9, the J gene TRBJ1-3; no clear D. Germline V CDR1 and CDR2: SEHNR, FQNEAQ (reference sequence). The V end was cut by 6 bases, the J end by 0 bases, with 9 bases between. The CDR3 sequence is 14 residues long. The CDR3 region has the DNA TGTGCCAGCAGACAAACGGACTCTGGAAACACCATATATTTT. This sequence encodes CASRQTDSGNTIYF.

The CDR3, as DNA: TGTGCCAGCAGCGTAACCCTAACCACAGATACGCAGTATTTT. Translation gives CASSVTLTTDTQYF. V gene TRBV9 combines with J gene TRBJ2-3; D is unclear. V lost 1 base and J lost 2, with 8 bases in between. Germline-derived CDR1 and CDR2 are SGDLS and YYNGEE. This CDR3 is built from 14 residues.

The CDR3 bases are TGTGCCATCGGATTCCTAGCGGGGTACGATACGCAGTATTTT. Translation: CAIGFLAGYDTQYF. V is TRBV10-3 and J is TRBJ2-3, with 9 bases aligning to TRBD2. The germline CDR1 and CDR2 sequences are ENHRY and SYGVKD. The CDR3 extends over 14 amino acids. With 8 bases clipped from V and 6 bases from J, the junction kept 9 bases outside the gene matches.

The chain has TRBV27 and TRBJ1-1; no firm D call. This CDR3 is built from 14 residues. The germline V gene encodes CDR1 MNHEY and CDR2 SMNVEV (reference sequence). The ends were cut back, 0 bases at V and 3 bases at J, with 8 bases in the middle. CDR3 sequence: CASSLSREYTEAFF. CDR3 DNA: TGTGCCAGCAGTTTATCGAGAGAGTACACTGAAGCTTTCTTT.

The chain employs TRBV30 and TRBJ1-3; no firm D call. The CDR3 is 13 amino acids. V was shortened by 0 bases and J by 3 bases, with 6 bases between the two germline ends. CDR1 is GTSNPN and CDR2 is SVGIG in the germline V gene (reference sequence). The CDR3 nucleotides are TGTGCCTGGAGTGTTGGAGATGGAAACACCATATATTTT. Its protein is CAWSVGDGNTIYF.

The CDR3 bases are TGTGCCAGCAGCTTCGTTATAGGACAGGGAATCCACGAGCAGTACTTC. Translation gives CASSFVIGQGIHEQYF. The chain employs TRBV7-7 and TRBJ2-7; TRBD1 matches at 8 bases. V lost 3 bases, J lost 5 bases, and 12 bases stayed unmatched. Germline assignment: CDR1 SSHAT and CDR2 FNYEAQ (reference sequence). The CDR3 is 16 amino acids.

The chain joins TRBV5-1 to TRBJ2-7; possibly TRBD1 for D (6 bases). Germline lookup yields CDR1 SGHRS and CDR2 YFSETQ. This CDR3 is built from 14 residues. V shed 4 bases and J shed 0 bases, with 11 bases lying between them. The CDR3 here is CASSQDSLSYEQYF. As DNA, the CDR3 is TGCGCCAGCAGCCAGGACAGTCTCTCCTACGAGCAGTACTTC.

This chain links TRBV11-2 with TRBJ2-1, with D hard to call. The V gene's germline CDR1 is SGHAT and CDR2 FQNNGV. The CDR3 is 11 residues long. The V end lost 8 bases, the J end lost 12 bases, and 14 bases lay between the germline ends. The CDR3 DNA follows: TGTGCCAGCTCCTCGTCACAAGGGCAGTTCTTC. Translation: CASSSSQGQFF.

In DNA form, the CDR3 reads TGTGCCAGCAGCCAACCGGGACAGACTAATGAAAAACTGTTTTTT. Residues: CASSQPGQTNEKLFF. The chain carries TRBV4-2 and TRBJ1-4; 7 bases agree with TRBD1. This CDR3 spans 15 amino acids. The trim removed 2 bases at V and 2 bases at J, leaving 2 bases unmatched. The V gene's germline CDR1 is LGHNA and CDR2 YNFKEQ.

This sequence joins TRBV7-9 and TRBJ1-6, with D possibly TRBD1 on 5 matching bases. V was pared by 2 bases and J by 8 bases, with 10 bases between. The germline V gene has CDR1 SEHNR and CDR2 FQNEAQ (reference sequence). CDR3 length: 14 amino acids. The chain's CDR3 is CASSLTVQDSPLHF. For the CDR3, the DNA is TGTGCCAGCAGCTTAACAGTACAGGATTCACCCCTCCACTTT.

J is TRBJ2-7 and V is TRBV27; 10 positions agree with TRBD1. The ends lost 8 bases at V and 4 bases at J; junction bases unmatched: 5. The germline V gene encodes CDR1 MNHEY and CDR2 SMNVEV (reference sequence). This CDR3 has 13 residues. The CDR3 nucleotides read TGTGCCAGCGGATGGACAGGGGGGTACGAGCAGTACTTC. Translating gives CASGWTGGYEQYF.

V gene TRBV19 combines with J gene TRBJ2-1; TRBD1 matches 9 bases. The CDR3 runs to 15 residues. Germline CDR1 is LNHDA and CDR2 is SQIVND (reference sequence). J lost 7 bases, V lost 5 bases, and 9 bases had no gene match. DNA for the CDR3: TGTGCCAGTAGTCCCCGGACAGGGGAATGGAATGAGCAGTTCTTC. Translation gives CASSPRTGEWNEQFF.

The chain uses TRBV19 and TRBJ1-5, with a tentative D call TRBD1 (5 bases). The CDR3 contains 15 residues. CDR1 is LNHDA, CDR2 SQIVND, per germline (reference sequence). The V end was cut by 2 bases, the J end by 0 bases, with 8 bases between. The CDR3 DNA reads TGTGCCAGTAGTATACCGGGGGGTAGCAATCAGCCCCAGCATTTT. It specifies CASSIPGGSNQPQHF. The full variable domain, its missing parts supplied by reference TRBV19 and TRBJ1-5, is DGGITQSPKYLFRKEGQNVTLSCEQNLNHDAMYWYRQDPGQGLRLIYYSQIVNDFQKGDIAEGYSVSREKKESFPLTVTSAQKNPTAFYLCASSIPGGSNQPQHFGDGTRLSIL.